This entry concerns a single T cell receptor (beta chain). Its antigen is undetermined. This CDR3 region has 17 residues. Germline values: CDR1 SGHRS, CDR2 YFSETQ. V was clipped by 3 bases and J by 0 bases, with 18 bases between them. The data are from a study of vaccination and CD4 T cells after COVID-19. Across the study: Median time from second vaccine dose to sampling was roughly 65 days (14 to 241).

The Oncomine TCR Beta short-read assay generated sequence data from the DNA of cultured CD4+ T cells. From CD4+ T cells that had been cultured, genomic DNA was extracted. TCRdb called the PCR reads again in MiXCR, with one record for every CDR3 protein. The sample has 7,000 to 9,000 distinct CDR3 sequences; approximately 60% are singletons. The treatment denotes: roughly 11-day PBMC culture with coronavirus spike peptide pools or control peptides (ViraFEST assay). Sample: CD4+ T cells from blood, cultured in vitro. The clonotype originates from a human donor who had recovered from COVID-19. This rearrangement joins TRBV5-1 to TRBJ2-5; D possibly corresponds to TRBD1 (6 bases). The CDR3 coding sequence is TGCGCCAGCAGCTCTCTATTAGACAGGAGCTACCAAGAGACCCAGTACTTC. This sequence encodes CASSSLLDRSYQETQYF.